The clone carrying this T cell receptor (beta chain) showed up just a few times. Its target is unknown. MiXCR was run by TCRdb on the 5' RACE reads, yielding one entry per CDR3 protein. The data hold over 450,000 distinct CDR3 sequences, with about a fifth observed a single time. V was trimmed by 3 bases and J by 4 bases, leaving 19 bases between them. The germline V gene encodes CDR1 SGHKS and CDR2 YYEKEE (reference sequence). This CDR3 is built from 16 residues. This specimen comes from a study of T-cell memory formation after mild COVID-19. Study-level information: TCR clusters were largely donor specific.

Study results and caveats: Some clones that responded turned up in pre-infection memory, which suggests that cross-reactive memory joined in. Researchers could not confirm that second-wave clones peaking on day 37 targeted SARS-CoV-2. Day 15 to 85 contracting clones showed balanced CD4/CD8; day 15 to 37 expanders favored CD4+.

This receptor was obtained from an adult woman who had mild COVID-19 (a few samples of this study predate the infection). Cell type and time point are not known. This chain uses TRBV5-5 with TRBJ1-1; D is ambiguous. The source material was PBMCs or a T cell subset sorted from them (not recorded which). CDR3 DNA: TGTGCCAGCAGCTCAACTCCCGGGATGCCGAGCACTGAAGCTTTCTTT. It specifies CASSSTPGMPSTEAFF.